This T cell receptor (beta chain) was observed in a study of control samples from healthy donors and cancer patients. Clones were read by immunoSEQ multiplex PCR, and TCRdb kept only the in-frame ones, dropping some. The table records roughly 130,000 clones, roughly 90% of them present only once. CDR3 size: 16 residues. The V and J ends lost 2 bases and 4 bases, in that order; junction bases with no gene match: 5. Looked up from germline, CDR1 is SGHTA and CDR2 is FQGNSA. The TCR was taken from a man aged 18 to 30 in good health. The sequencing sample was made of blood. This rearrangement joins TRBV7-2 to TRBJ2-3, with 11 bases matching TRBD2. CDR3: CASSLSSGRAADTQYF. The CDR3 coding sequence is TGTGCCAGCAGCTTAAGTAGCGGGAGGGCCGCAGATACGCAGTATTTT. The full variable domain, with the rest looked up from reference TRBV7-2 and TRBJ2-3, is GAGVSQSPSNKVTEKGKDVELRCDPISGHTALYWYRQSLGQGLEFLIYFQGNSAPDKSGLPSDRFSAERTGGSVSTLTIQRTQQEDSAVYLCASSLSSGRAADTQYFGPGTRLTVL.